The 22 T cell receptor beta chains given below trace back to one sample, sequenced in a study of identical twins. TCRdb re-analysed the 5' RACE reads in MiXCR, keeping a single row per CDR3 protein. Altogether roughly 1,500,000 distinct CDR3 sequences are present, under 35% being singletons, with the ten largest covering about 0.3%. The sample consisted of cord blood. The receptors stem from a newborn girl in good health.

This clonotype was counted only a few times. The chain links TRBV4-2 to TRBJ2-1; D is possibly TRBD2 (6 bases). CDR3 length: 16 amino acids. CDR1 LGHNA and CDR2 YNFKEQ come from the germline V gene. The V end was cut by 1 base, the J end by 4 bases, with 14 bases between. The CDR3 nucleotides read TGTGCCAGCAGCCAAGTTGCGCGGGACCCTTACAATGAGCAGTTCTTC. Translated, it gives CASSQVARDPYNEQFF.

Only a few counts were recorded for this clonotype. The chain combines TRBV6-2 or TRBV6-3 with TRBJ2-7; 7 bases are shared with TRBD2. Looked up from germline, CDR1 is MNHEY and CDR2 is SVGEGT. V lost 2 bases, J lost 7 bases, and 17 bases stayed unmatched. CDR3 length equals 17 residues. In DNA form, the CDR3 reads TGTGCCAGCAGTTACCTCCCGGTTTGGACTAGGGTATTGGAGCAGTACTTC. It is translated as CASSYLPVWTRVLEQYF.

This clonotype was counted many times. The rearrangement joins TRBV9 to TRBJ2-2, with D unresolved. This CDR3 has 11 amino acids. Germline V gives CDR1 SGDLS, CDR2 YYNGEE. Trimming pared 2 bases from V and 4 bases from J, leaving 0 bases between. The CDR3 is CASSVTGELFF. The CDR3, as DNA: TGTGCCAGCAGCGTCACCGGGGAGCTGTTTTTT.

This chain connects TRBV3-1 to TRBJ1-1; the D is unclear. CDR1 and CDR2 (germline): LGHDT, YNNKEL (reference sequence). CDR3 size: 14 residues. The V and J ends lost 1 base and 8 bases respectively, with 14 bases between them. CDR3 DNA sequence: TGTGCCAGCAGCCAAGCTTCCGTTGGAGGGGAAGCTTTCTTT. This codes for CASSQASVGGEAFF.

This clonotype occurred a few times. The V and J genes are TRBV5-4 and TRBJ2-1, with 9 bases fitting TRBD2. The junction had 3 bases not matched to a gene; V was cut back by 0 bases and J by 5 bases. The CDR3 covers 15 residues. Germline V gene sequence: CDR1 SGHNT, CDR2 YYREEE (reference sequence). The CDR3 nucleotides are TGTGCCAGCAGCTTGGATAGCGGGAGCCACAATGAGCAGTTCTTC. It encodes CASSLDSGSHNEQFF.

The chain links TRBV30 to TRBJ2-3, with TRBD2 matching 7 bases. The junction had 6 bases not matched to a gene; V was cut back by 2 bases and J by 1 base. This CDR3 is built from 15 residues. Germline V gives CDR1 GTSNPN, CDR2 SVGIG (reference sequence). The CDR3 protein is CAWSWGGLRTDTQYF. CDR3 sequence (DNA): TGTGCCTGGAGTTGGGGGGGTCTTCGCACAGATACGCAGTATTTT.

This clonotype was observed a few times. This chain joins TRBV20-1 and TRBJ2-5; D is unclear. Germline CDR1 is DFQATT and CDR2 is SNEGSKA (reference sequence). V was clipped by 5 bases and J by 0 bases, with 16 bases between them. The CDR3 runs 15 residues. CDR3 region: CSAPPSQLHQETQYF. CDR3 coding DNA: TGCAGTGCTCCGCCCTCCCAACTACACCAAGAGACCCAGTACTTC.

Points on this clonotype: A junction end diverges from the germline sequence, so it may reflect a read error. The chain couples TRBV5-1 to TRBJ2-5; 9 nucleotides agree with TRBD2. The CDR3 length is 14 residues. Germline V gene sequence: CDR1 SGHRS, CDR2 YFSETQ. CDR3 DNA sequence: TGCGCCGGCAGCTTACTAGCGGGCCAAGAGACCCAGTACTTC. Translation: CAGSLLAGQETQYF.

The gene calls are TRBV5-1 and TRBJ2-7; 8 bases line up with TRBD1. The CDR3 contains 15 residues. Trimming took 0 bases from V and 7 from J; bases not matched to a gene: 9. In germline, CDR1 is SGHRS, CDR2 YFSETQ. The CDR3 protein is CASSLDGQGRGEQYF. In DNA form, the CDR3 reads TGCGCCAGCAGCTTGGATGGACAGGGTAGGGGGGAGCAGTACTTC.

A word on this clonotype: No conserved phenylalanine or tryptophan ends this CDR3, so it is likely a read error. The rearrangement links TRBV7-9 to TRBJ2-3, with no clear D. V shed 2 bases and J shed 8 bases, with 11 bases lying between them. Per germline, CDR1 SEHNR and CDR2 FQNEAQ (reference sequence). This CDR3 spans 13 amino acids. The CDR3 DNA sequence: TGTGCCAGCAGCTTACAGGAAATGGGTACGCAGTATGTT. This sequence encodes CASSLQEMGTQYV.

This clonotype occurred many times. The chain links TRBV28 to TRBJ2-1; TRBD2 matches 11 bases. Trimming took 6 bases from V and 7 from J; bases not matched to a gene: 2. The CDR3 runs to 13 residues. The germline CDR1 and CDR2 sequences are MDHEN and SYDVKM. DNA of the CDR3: TGTGCCAGCAGCTCTAGCGGGAGGAATGAGCAGTTCTTC. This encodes CASSSSGRNEQFF.

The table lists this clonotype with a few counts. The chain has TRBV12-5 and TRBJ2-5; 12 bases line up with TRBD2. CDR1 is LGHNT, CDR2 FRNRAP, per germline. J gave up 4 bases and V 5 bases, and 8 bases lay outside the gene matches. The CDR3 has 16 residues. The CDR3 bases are TGTGCTAGTGGTCCTGGACTAGCGGGGAGCCGAGAGACCCAGTACTTC. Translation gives CASGPGLAGSRETQYF.

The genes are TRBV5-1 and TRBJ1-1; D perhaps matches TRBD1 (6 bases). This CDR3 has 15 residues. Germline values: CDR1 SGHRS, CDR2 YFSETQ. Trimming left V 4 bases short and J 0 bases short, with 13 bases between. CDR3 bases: TGCGCCAGCAGCCCACAGGGAAACATGAACACTGAAGCTTTCTTT. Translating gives CASSPQGNMNTEAFF.

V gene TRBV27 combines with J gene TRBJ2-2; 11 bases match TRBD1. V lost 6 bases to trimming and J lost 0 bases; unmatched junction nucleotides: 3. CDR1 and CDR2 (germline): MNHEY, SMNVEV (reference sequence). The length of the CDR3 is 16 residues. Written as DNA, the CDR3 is TGTGCCAGCAGAGGGGGACAGGGGGCGAACACCGGGGAGCTGTTTTTT. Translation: CASRGGQGANTGELFF.

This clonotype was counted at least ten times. In DNA, the CDR3 is TGTGCCAGCAGCCAAGATCCCGGACTAGCGGTGTTTGGCACAGATACGCAGTATTTT. It is translated as CASSQDPGLAVFGTDTQYF. This rearrangement joins TRBV3-1 to TRBJ2-3, with 10 bases fitting TRBD2. V trimming: 0 bases; J trimming: 1 base; junction bases outside the gene matches: 10. CDR3 length equals 19 residues. From germline, CDR1 is LGHDT and CDR2 YNNKEL (reference sequence).

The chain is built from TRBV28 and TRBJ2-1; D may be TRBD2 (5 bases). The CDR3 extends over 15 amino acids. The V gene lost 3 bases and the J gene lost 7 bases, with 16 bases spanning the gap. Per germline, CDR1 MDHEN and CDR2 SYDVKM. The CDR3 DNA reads TGTGCCAGCAGTTTGCAGCGGCCCCCCTGGAATGAGCAGTTCTTC. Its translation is CASSLQRPPWNEQFF.

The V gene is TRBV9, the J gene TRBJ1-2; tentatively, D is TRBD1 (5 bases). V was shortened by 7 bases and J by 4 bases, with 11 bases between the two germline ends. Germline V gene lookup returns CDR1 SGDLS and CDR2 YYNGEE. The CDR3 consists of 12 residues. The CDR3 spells CASSGPFYGYTF. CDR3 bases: TGTGCCAGCTCGGGGCCCTTCTATGGCTACACCTTC. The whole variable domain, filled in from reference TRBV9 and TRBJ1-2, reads DSGVTQTPKHLITATGQRVTLRCSPRSGDLSVYWYQQSLDQGLQFLIQYYNGEERAKGNILERFSAQQFPDLHSELNLSSLELGDSALYFCASSGPFYGYTFGSGTRLTVV.

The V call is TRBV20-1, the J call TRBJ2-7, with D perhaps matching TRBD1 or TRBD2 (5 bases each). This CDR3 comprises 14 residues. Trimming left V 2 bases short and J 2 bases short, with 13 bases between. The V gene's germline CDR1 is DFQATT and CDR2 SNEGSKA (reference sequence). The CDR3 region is CSARPRDRPYEQYF. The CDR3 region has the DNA TGCAGTGCTAGACCCCGGGACCGCCCCTACGAGCAGTACTTC.

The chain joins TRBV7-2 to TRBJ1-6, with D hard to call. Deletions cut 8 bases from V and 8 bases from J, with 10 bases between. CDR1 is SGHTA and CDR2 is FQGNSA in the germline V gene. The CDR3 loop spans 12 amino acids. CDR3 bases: TGTGCCAGCTGTCACGGGTATTCACCCCTCCACTTT. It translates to CASCHGYSPLHF.

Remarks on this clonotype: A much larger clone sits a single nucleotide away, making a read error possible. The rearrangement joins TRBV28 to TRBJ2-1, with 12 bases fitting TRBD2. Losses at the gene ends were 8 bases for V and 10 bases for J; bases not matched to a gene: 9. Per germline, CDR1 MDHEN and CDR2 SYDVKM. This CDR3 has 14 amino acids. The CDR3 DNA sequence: TGTGCCAGCCAGACTAGCGGGAGAATCTACGAGCAGTTCTTC. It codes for CASQTSGRIYEQFF.

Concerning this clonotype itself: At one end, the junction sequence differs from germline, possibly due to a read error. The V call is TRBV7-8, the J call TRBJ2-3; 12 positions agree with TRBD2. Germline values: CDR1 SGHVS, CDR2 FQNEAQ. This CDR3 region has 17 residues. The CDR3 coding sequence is TGTGCCGGCAGCTTAGCACCTTCTAGCGGGAGGGCAGATACGCAGTATTTT. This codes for CAGSLAPSSGRADTQYF. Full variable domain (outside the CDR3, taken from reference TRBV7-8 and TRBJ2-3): GAGVSQSPRYKVAKRGQDVALRCDPISGHVSLFWYQQALGQGPEFLTYFQNEAQLDKSGLPSDRFFAERPEGSVSTLKIQRTQQEDSAVYLCAGSLAPSSGRADTQYFGPGTRLTVL.

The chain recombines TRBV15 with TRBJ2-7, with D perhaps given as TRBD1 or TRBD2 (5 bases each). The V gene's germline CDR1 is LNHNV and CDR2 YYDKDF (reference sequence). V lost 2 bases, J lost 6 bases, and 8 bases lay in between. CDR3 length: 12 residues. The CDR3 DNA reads TGTGCCACCAGCAGATCGGGGACCGAGCAGTACTTC. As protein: CATSRSGTEQYF.